These 27 T cell receptor beta chains originate from one sample sequenced in a study of blood T cell repertoires in COVID-19. The method was immunoSEQ multiplex PCR; TCRdb's version includes in-frame clones alone and lacks a portion of them. In the table there are 200,000 to 250,000 clones, more than 75% of which are singletons. Sample: peripheral blood. The receptors stem from a woman in her 40s with acute or convalescent COVID-19.

V usage is TRBV1 and J usage is TRBJ2-7; the table names TRBD2, a call not compared with the DNA. TRBV1 is designated a pseudogene. The CDR3 covers 18 residues. The CDR3 region has the DNA TGCACCAGCAGACCAATATCAAGCGGAAGCCTCAACTTCTACGAGCAGTACTTC. Encoded protein: CTSRPISSGSLNFYEQYF.

The chain employs TRBV12-2 and TRBJ2-7; no check of the table's D call, TRBD2, against the DNA was made. TRBV12-2 is a known pseudogene. This CDR3 is built from 19 residues. CDR3 DNA: TGTGCAAGTCGCCCTAGGACTGGGGGGGACCAAATAAGGTCCTACGAGCAGTACTTC. This gives the protein CASRPRTGGDQIRSYEQYF.

This clone has just one count. V and J are TRBV7-8 and TRBJ2-1; 12 bases agree with TRBD2. V trimming: 4 bases; J trimming: 6 bases; junction bases outside the gene matches: 4. Germline V gene data show CDR1 as SGHVS and CDR2 as FQNEAQ. This CDR3 has 15 residues. CDR3 amino acids: CASSSPSGRVNEQFF. The DNA for the CDR3 is TGTGCCAGCAGCTCCCCTAGCGGGAGGGTCAATGAGCAGTTCTTC.

V and J are TRBV5-6 and TRBJ1-2; D is perhaps TRBD1 (6 bases). The CDR3 contains 14 residues. V shed 0 bases and J shed 5 bases, with 11 bases lying between them. CDR1 is SGHDT, CDR2 YYEEEE, per germline. This CDR3 reads CASSLGQAVYGYTF. The CDR3 DNA reads TGTGCCAGCAGCTTGGGACAGGCTGTTTATGGCTACACCTTC.

The rearrangement links TRBV6-2 or TRBV6-3 to TRBJ1-1, with TRBD1 matching 8 bases. This CDR3 spans 18 amino acids. V lost 2 bases, J lost 0 bases, and 11 bases stayed unmatched. The germline CDR1 and CDR2 sequences are MNHEY and SVGEGT. The CDR3 here is CASSYHWGQAYMNTEAFF. The DNA of the CDR3 is TGTGCCAGCAGTTACCACTGGGGACAGGCCTATATGAACACTGAAGCTTTCTTT.

The chain couples TRBV2 to TRBJ2-7, with D unclear. Deletions cut 0 bases from V and 5 bases from J, with 11 bases between. Germline V gene lookup returns CDR1 SNHLY and CDR2 FYNNEI. This CDR3 is 14 amino acids long. This chain's CDR3 is CASSEALTIDEQYF. CDR3 bases: TGTGCCAGCAGTGAAGCGCTGACAATCGACGAGCAGTACTTC.

This chain links TRBV27 with TRBJ2-1, with 12 bases that match TRBD2. Unmatched junction bases numbered 14, after V lost 5 bases and J lost 0 bases. The CDR3 consists of 20 residues. Germline CDR1 and CDR2: MNHEY and SMNVEV (reference sequence). For the CDR3, the DNA is TGTGCCAGCAGTACTTCCCGACTAGCGGGGGTTACGAGCTCCTACAATGAGCAGTTCTTC. Translated, it gives CASSTSRLAGVTSSYNEQFF.

In this sample, this clone turned up once. This rearrangement joins TRBV7-2 to TRBJ1-1; tentatively, D is TRBD1 (5 bases). The CDR3 runs to 15 residues. CDR1 is SGHTA, CDR2 FQGNSA, per germline. The ends were cut back, 4 bases at V and 4 bases at J, with 16 bases in the middle. As DNA, the CDR3 is TGTGCCAGCAGCTGGGGAATAGGGGATTCCACTGAAGCTTTCTTT. Amino acids: CASSWGIGDSTEAFF.

This CDR3 is CASSLRGSMGGETQYF. CDR3 bases: TGTGCCAGCAGCCTCCGAGGTTCTATGGGAGGAGAGACCCAGTACTTC. The genes are TRBV14 and TRBJ2-5; possible D gene TRBD2, 6 bases. The CDR3 extends over 16 amino acids. V was shortened by 4 bases and J by 4 bases, with 19 bases between the two germline ends. CDR1 and CDR2 from the germline V gene are SGHDN and FVKESK.

This clone appeared a few times. CDR3 residues: CASSPPDREETQYF. CDR3 sequence (DNA): TGTGCCAGCAGCCCACCGGACAGGGAAGAGACCCAGTACTTC. V is TRBV3-1 (or the pseudogene TRBV3-2) and J is TRBJ2-5; 8 nucleotides line up with TRBD1. V lost 4 bases to trimming and J lost 3 bases; unmatched junction nucleotides: 4. The CDR3 runs 14 residues. Germline V gives CDR1 LGHDT, CDR2 YNNKEL (reference sequence).

The gene calls are TRBV9 and TRBJ2-1; 8 bases line up with TRBD2. With 3 bases clipped from V and 9 bases from J, the junction kept 5 bases outside the gene matches. CDR3 length: 13 residues. The germline V gene encodes CDR1 SGDLS and CDR2 YYNGEE. The CDR3 sequence is CASSAGTRIEQFF. Here the CDR3 DNA reads TGTGCCAGCAGCGCCGGGACTAGAATTGAGCAGTTCTTC.

This sequence joins TRBV27 and TRBJ1-5; D gene unclear. V shed 4 bases and J shed 0 bases, with 4 bases lying between them. CDR3 length equals 13 residues. Germline V gene data show CDR1 as MNHEY and CDR2 as SMNVEV (reference sequence). CDR3: CASSSYSNQPQHF. The CDR3, as DNA: TGTGCCAGCAGTTCGTATAGCAATCAGCCCCAGCATTTT.

This chain uses TRBV29-1 with TRBJ1-4; the D gene is possibly TRBD1 (5 bases). Deletions cut 7 bases from V and 0 bases from J, with 15 bases between. The CDR3 is 15 amino acids. Germline V CDR1 and CDR2: SQVTM, ANQGSEA. CDR3: CSAARGSATNEKLFF. CDR3 DNA: TGCAGCGCCGCGCGGGGGAGTGCAACTAATGAAAAACTGTTTTTT.

This clone appeared a single time. The chain combines TRBV3-1 (or the pseudogene TRBV3-2) with TRBJ1-6, with 7 nucleotides matching TRBD1. CDR1 is LGHDT, CDR2 YNNKEL, per germline (reference sequence). The CDR3 spans 14 residues. J was trimmed by 9 bases and V by 4 bases; bases with no gene match: 6. The CDR3 nucleotides are TGTGCCAGCAGCCCCCGACAGGGAGGTTCACCCCTCCACTTT. Amino acids: CASSPRQGGSPLHF.

In this sample, this clone turned up a few times. The rearrangement joins TRBV24-1 to TRBJ2-3; D perhaps matches TRBD2 (6 bases). This CDR3 region has 16 residues. V was shortened by 4 bases and J by 0 bases, with 13 bases between the two germline ends. The germline gives CDR1 KGHDR, CDR2 SFDVKD. The CDR3 loop reads CATSERDGSSTDTQYF. The CDR3 bases are TGTGCCACCAGTGAGCGGGACGGCTCTAGCACAGATACGCAGTATTTT.

The chain links TRBV5-6 to TRBJ1-1; tentatively, D is TRBD1 (5 bases). The ends were cut back, 2 bases at V and 1 base at J, with 6 bases in the middle. Looked up from germline, CDR1 is SGHDT and CDR2 is YYEEEE. The length of the CDR3 is 13 residues. In DNA, the CDR3 is TGTGCCAGCAGCTTCACAGGGAACACTGAAGCTTTCTTT. This encodes CASSFTGNTEAFF.

The chain employs TRBV28 and TRBJ2-7; 9 bases map to TRBD2. CDR3 length: 17 residues. Germline CDR1 and CDR2: MDHEN and SYDVKM. Trimming cost V 1 base and J 3 bases; bases outside gene matches: 10. The CDR3 loop reads CASSLYRLAGKIYEQYF. For the CDR3, the DNA is TGTGCCAGCAGTTTATATCGGCTAGCGGGAAAGATCTACGAGCAGTACTTC.

The chain uses TRBV15 and TRBJ1-1; 9 bases line up with TRBD1. Unmatched junction bases numbered 4, after V lost 5 bases and J lost 3 bases. Looked up from germline, CDR1 is LNHNV and CDR2 is YYDKDF (reference sequence). This CDR3 is 14 amino acids long. The CDR3 DNA sequence: TGTGCCACCAGCTCAGACAGGGGGTACACTGAAGCTTTCTTT. Amino acid sequence: CATSSDRGYTEAFF.

In this sample, this clone turned up a few times. The CDR3 protein is CASSSGQGAFF. As DNA, the CDR3 is TGTGCCAGCAGCTCCGGACAGGGGGCTTTCTTT. This chain uses TRBV7-3 with TRBJ1-1; TRBD1 aligns across 9 bases. This CDR3 comprises 11 residues. V shed 4 bases and J 11 bases; nucleotides not matched to a gene: 2. Per the germline V gene, CDR1 is SGHTA and CDR2 is FQGTGA. Based on the CDR3 plus reference TRBV7-3 and TRBJ1-1, the full variable domain is GAGVSQTPSNKVTEKGKYVELRCDPISGHTALYWYRQSLGQGPEFLIYFQGTGAADDSGLPNDRFFAVRPEGSVSTLKIQRTERGDSAVYLCASSSGQGAFFGQGTRLTVV.

V is TRBV25-1 and J is TRBJ1-1; D is unclear. The CDR3 length is 17 residues. Trimming left V 3 bases short and J 4 bases short, with 21 bases between. Germline V CDR1 and CDR2: MGHDK, SYGVNS. The CDR3 spells CASSDQPPEAGFTEAFF. The CDR3 DNA sequence: TGTGCCAGCAGTGATCAACCTCCAGAGGCTGGATTCACTGAAGCTTTCTTT.

The genes are TRBV13 and TRBJ2-3; D gene unclear. V dropped 5 bases and J dropped 5 bases, with 5 bases sitting between them. The CDR3 loop spans 11 amino acids. Germline V gene data show CDR1 as PRHDT and CDR2 as FYEKMQ (reference sequence). CDR3 region: CASSPVDTQYF. The CDR3 coding sequence is TGTGCCAGCAGCCCGGTAGATACGCAGTATTTT.

The table lists this clone with a count of one. Here the CDR3 reads CASRGVNQPQHF. As DNA, the CDR3 is TGTGCCAGCAGAGGGGTAAATCAGCCCCAGCATTTT. The chain combines TRBV6-5 with TRBJ1-5; perhaps TRBD1 as D (5 bases). The CDR3 runs 12 residues. V lost 6 bases, J lost 4 bases, and 7 bases lay in between. Germline V gene sequence: CDR1 MNHEY, CDR2 SVGAGI.

J is TRBJ1-1 and V is TRBV2; 8 nucleotides line up with TRBD1. The CDR3 runs to 15 residues. CDR1 and CDR2 from the germline V gene are SNHLY and FYNNEI. Trimming cost V 4 bases and J 0 bases; bases outside gene matches: 4. The CDR3 loop reads CASSARTGLNTEAFF. For the CDR3, the DNA is TGTGCCAGCAGTGCCAGGACAGGGTTGAACACTGAAGCTTTCTTT.

The J gene is TRBJ1-2, the V gene TRBV12-3 or TRBV12-4; 7 bases are shared with TRBD1. The ends lost 4 bases at V and 3 bases at J; junction bases unmatched: 2. The CDR3 sequence is 13 residues long. The CDR3, as DNA: TGTGCCAGCAGTTACAGGGGCGACTATGGCTACACCTTC. This sequence encodes CASSYRGDYGYTF.

CDR3 in amino acids: CASSLEAAPHSPLHF. The CDR3 DNA is TGCGCCAGCAGCTTGGAGGCGGCCCCGCATTCACCCCTCCACTTT. V usage is TRBV5-1 and J usage is TRBJ1-6; no clear D gene. Germline V lookup: CDR1 SGHRS, CDR2 YFSETQ. V lost 0 bases and J 8 bases, leaving 12 bases between the germline ends. The CDR3 has 15 amino acids.

The chain carries TRBV24-1 and TRBJ2-3; no clear D. V dropped 5 bases and J dropped 3 bases, with 8 bases sitting between them. CDR1 and CDR2 from the germline V gene are KGHDR and SFDVKD. The CDR3 sequence is 13 residues long. The CDR3 reads CATSVFETDTQYF. CDR3 coding DNA: TGTGCCACCAGTGTTTTTGAGACAGATACGCAGTATTTT.

The V gene is TRBV11-2, the J gene TRBJ2-7; D is possibly TRBD2 (7 bases). Germline V gene data show CDR1 as SGHAT and CDR2 as FQNNGV. The CDR3 is 15 amino acids. Between the trimmed V and J ends, which lost 3 bases and 4 bases, there was a span of 16 bases. This CDR3 reads CASSFGGASGYEQYF. The CDR3 DNA reads TGTGCCAGCAGCTTTGGGGGGGCCTCTGGGTACGAGCAGTACTTC.